This T cell receptor beta chain was captured in a study of T cell changes during pregnancy in multiple sclerosis. Between the trimmed V and J ends, which lost 0 bases and 2 bases, there was a span of 12 bases. The CDR3 has 16 residues. Germline V CDR1 and CDR2: SGHKS, YYEKEE (reference sequence). Repertoires were generated with immunoSEQ multiplex PCR, while TCRdb's copy carries only in-frame clones and drops some. The sample holds about 40,000 clones; about 94% are singletons and the top ten take about 1.8%. The rearrangement links TRBV5-5 to TRBJ2-1; D perhaps matches TRBD2 (6 bases). The TCR was taken from a female donor with multiple sclerosis, enrolled in a pregnancy study. The starting material was peripheral blood, obtained in the third trimester of pregnancy. DNA of the CDR3: TGTGCCAGCAGCTTGGTTGGCGGGAACACCTACAATGAGCAGTTCTTC. Amino acid sequence: CASSLVGGNTYNEQFF.